This T cell receptor beta chain was obtained from a study of OX40 agonist ivuxolimab in advanced cancers. Here immunoSEQ multiplex PCR was the method, and the copy in TCRdb shows in-frame clones only, minus some. Found here are about 79,000 clones, approximately 88% of them singletons; the top ten hold roughly 4%. This CDR3 is 15 amino acids long. Germline lookup yields CDR1 MDHEN and CDR2 SYDVKM. V was clipped by 5 bases and J by 7 bases; unmatched bases: 9. Cycle 7 day 1, cycle 4 day 1, and baseline were the timepoints at which blood was sampled. Study-wide results and limits: In the expanded peripheral T cells, antigen specificity was never determined. Clones of CD4+ and CD8+ blood T cells grew by week 6 at doses of 0.1 to 3.0 mg/kg. Low normalized T-cell clonal expansion was additionally recorded for some nonresponders.

About this clone itself: Its antigen is not identified.

The genes are TRBV28 and TRBJ1-5; 9 bases map to TRBD1. The specimen was CD4+ or CD8+ T cells sorted from blood, collected in a trial of the OX40 agonist ivuxolimab. This sequence originates from an adult with an advanced solid tumor such as melanoma, head and neck, liver or kidney cancer. The CDR3: CASSLPTGGVQPQHF. The CDR3 DNA follows: TGTGCCAGCAGTCTCCCGACAGGGGGGGTGCAGCCCCAGCATTTT.